This TCR beta chain is drawn from a study of cytomegalovirus exposure and HLA in healthy donors. The germline V and J ends were trimmed by 2 bases and 4 bases, with 12 bases remaining between them. CDR1 and CDR2 (germline): SGHAT, FQNNGV. The CDR3 is 15 amino acids. The PCR had 60 Vbeta and 13 Jbeta primers. The repertoire was sequenced with immunoSEQ multiplex PCR; TCRdb's copy has only in-frame clones and lacks some. The data hold fewer than 200,000 clones, with around 80% observed a single time. This clonotype originated in a woman in her forties or fifties in good health and CMV-seropositive. The chain has TRBV11-2 and TRBJ1-3; D may be TRBD1 (6 bases). The sequencing sample was made of PBMCs. The CDR3 DNA reads TGTGCCAGCAGCTTAAATTGGGACACGGGAAACACCATATATTTT. It yields the protein CASSLNWDTGNTIYF. The whole variable domain, filled in from reference TRBV11-2 and TRBJ1-3, reads EAGVAQSPRYKIIEKRQSVAFWCNPISGHATLYWYQQILGQGPKLLIQFQNNGVVDDSQLPKDRFSAERLKGVDSTLKIQPAKLEDSAVYLCASSLNWDTGNTIYFGEGSWLTVV.